This T cell receptor beta chain emerged from a study of cytomegalovirus exposure and HLA in healthy donors. The PCR was carried out with 60 Vbeta primers and 13 Jbeta primers. Repertoires were generated with immunoSEQ multiplex PCR, while TCRdb's copy carries only in-frame clones and drops some. The repertoire holds 95,000 to 100,000 clones, around 77% seen once, with about 3.3% in the top ten. As concerns this clone: Its antigen is not known. Other DNA sequences in this sample translate to the same CDR3.

Study-level points and caveats: Reports credit the classifier with highly specific, highly sensitive diagnosis of cytomegalovirus status. In a later analysis, TCR beta V- and J-gene trimming showed a link to a missense DCLRE1C variant. The study recorded 150 to 200 TCR beta chains that were cytomegalovirus-associated.

The V end lost 6 bases, the J end lost 2 bases, and 14 bases lay between the germline ends. Per germline, CDR1 SGHNT and CDR2 YENEEA. The CDR3 loop spans 15 amino acids. The source of this sequence is a man between 40 and 49 years old in good health and CMV-seronegative. The sample was PBMCs. This chain joins TRBV11-3 and TRBJ2-1, with D maybe TRBD2 (6 bases). In DNA, the CDR3 is TGTGCCAGCAGTCTGCGTTCGGGGGCCTACAATGAGCAGTTCTTC. It yields the protein CASSLRSGAYNEQFF.